Each of the 8 T cell receptor beta chains below was sequenced from the same sample in a study of Ad26.COV2.S vaccination and SARS-CoV-2 variants. Regarding treatment: some 20 received Ad26.COV2.S at low or high dose, single or two shots; about 5 received placebo; per-sample allocation not given. Sampling occurred on day 63 after the first vaccine or placebo injection. Assay used: immunoSEQ multiplex PCR; TCRdb lists only in-frame clones, some missing. The sample consists of some 270,000 clones, roughly nine tenths of them appearing once. The sequencing used peripheral blood, collected in a trial of Ad26.COV2.S vaccine versus placebo. Receptor source: a person aged 18 to 59 who received the Ad26.COV2.S COVID-19 vaccine or a placebo.

This clone was observed a single time. This chain connects TRBV10-3 to TRBJ2-3; 8 nucleotides align to TRBD1. The V and J ends lost 4 bases and 0 bases, in that order; junction bases with no gene match: 3. Germline CDR1 ENHRY, CDR2 SYGVKD. There are 15 residues in the CDR3. CDR3 coding DNA: TGTGCCATCAGTGGGACAGGGCGCAGCACAGATACGCAGTATTTT. Protein product: CAISGTGRSTDTQYF.

The V and J genes are TRBV10-2 and TRBJ2-7; 9 bases match TRBD1. Per germline, CDR1 WSHSY and CDR2 SAAADI. V shed 6 bases, J shed 6 bases, and the junction held 12 bases outside the gene matches. The CDR3 sequence is 15 residues long. The CDR3 DNA sequence: TGCGCCAGCAGAATTATCCGGGACAGGGTGTCCGAGCAGTACTTC. It yields the protein CASRIIRDRVSEQYF.

The J gene is TRBJ1-3, the V gene TRBV9; 7 bases are shared with TRBD1. The germline V gene has CDR1 SGDLS and CDR2 YYNGEE. The V gene end was trimmed by 3 bases and the J gene end by 7 bases; junction bases not matched to a gene: 13. This CDR3 comprises 16 residues. CDR3 nucleotide sequence: TGTGCCAGCAGCGGCGACAGGGAGGGAATGTCGAACACCATATATTTT. This gives the protein CASSGDREGMSNTIYF.

V usage is TRBV6-4 and J usage is TRBJ2-3; TRBD2 agrees at 15 bases. Looked up from germline, CDR1 is MRHNA and CDR2 is SNTAGT. This CDR3 is built from 18 residues. V trimming: 0 bases; J trimming: 5 bases; junction bases outside the gene matches: 6. The CDR3 sequence: CASSDSPPGLAGGDTQYF. The CDR3 bases are TGTGCCAGCAGTGACTCGCCCCCGGGACTAGCGGGGGGAGATACGCAGTATTTT.

V and J are TRBV9 and TRBJ1-2; 8 bases fit TRBD1. J gave up 1 base and V 4 bases, and 6 bases lay outside the gene matches. Per the germline V gene, CDR1 is SGDLS and CDR2 is YYNGEE. This CDR3 comprises 15 residues. The CDR3 here is CASSLGTGGNYGYTF. For the CDR3, the DNA is TGTGCCAGCAGCCTCGGGACAGGAGGTAACTATGGCTACACCTTC.

CDR3 amino acids: CASSSPSGAPYEQYF. In DNA form, the CDR3 reads TGTGCCAGCAGCTCCCCTTCGGGCGCCCCCTACGAGCAGTACTTC. The chain couples TRBV7-9 to TRBJ2-7; no definite D call. V lost 4 bases to trimming and J lost 2 bases, with 15 bases between them. Germline V gene lookup returns CDR1 SEHNR and CDR2 FQNEAQ (reference sequence). This CDR3 region has 15 residues.

The chain couples TRBV6-1 to TRBJ2-7; D is perhaps TRBD2 (6 bases). Deletions cut 11 bases from V and 3 bases from J, with 17 bases between. The CDR3 consists of 13 residues. In germline, CDR1 is MNHNS, CDR2 SASEGT. The CDR3 bases are TGTGCCGTCGGGGCGGGAAGGAGCTACGAGCAGTACGTC. This gives the protein CAVGAGRSYEQYV.

The chain employs TRBV4-3 and TRBJ2-1, with D possibly TRBD2 on 6 matching bases. V shed 4 bases and J shed 4 bases, with 17 bases lying between them. Germline loops: CDR1 LGHNA, CDR2 YSLEER. The CDR3 sequence is 16 residues long. CDR3 region: CASSRELAQNYNEQFF. Here the CDR3 DNA reads TGCGCCAGCAGCCGAGAGCTAGCGCAGAATTACAATGAGCAGTTCTTC.